Presented here are 4 T cell receptor beta chains from one specimen sequenced in a study of T cells after yellow fever vaccination. In TCRdb, the 5' RACE reads were re-called with MiXCR into one record per CDR3 protein. This table has about 75,000 distinct CDR3 sequences, around 7.1% appearing once. Specimen: CD8+ T cells sorted from PBMCs, collected approximately 11 days after the first yellow fever vaccination. The source is a man aged 18 to 30 who received the YFV17D yellow fever vaccine.

At least ten counts were recorded for this clonotype. V gene TRBV4-1 combines with J gene TRBJ2-1; D gene unclear. The germline V gene has CDR1 MGHRA and CDR2 YSYEKL. The CDR3 length is 17 residues. V lost 1 base and J 5 bases, leaving 18 bases between the germline ends. CDR3 DNA: TGCGCCAGCAGCCAAGCTGCAGCAATGGGTGACGACAATGAGCAGTTCTTC. Translating gives CASSQAAAMGDDNEQFF.

This clonotype was counted a few times. J is TRBJ2-3 and V is TRBV7-8; TRBD1 is a possible D gene (8 bases). This CDR3 is 15 amino acids long. CDR1 and CDR2 (germline): SGHVS, FQNEAQ. V lost 2 bases to trimming and J lost 3 bases, with 12 bases between them. CDR3: CASSLQQGGTDTQYF. The CDR3 bases are TGTGCCAGCAGCTTACAACAGGGGGGGACAGATACGCAGTATTTT. Full variable domain (missing parts from reference TRBV7-8 and TRBJ2-3): GAGVSQSPRYKVAKRGQDVALRCDPISGHVSLFWYQQALGQGPEFLTYFQNEAQLDKSGLPSDRFFAERPEGSVSTLKIQRTQQEDSAVYLCASSLQQGGTDTQYFGPGTRLTVL.

A few counts support this clonotype. The chain carries TRBV6-6 and TRBJ2-2; D is perhaps TRBD1 (6 bases). V was pared by 6 bases and J by 0 bases, with 11 bases between. The CDR3 covers 15 residues. Germline CDR1 MNHNY, CDR2 SVGAGI (reference sequence). Written as DNA, the CDR3 is TGTGCCAGCAGCAGGGACACCCCGAACACCGGGGAGCTGTTTTTT. This codes for CASSRDTPNTGELFF.

In its sample, this clonotype was seen many times. The chain carries TRBV7-9 and TRBJ2-5; D is ambiguous. The CDR3 spans 11 residues. With 5 bases removed from V and 14 bases from J, the gap between germline ends came to 15 bases. The germline V gene has CDR1 SEHNR and CDR2 FQNEAQ (reference sequence). The CDR3 nucleotides are TGTGCCAGCAGCATCCTACGACGGTCTTACTTC. It codes for CASSILRRSYF.